This T cell receptor beta chain appears in the sequencing data of a study of T cell clonotyping in hematopoietic cell transplantation. Study-level results: Higher Inverse Simpson Index values in graft donor and pretransplant recipient predicted broader posttransplant TCR diversity. Few recipient clonotypes overlapped donors; over 97% were de novo at given depth. Recipient TCR diversity dropped after transplant; expanded clonotypes rose from day 30 to 180.

V lost 4 bases to trimming and J lost 2 bases; unmatched junction nucleotides: 2. The CDR3 extends over 16 amino acids. Germline V gene data show CDR1 as MNHEY and CDR2 as SMNVEV (reference sequence). The table came from immunoSEQ multiplex PCR; TCRdb's copy has only in-frame clones and leaves some out. This sample has about 29,000 clones; roughly 90% occur once, and the top ten carry over 8.5%. Concerning this clone: Its antigen is still unknown.

The chain links TRBV27 to TRBJ2-1, with 13 positions matching TRBD2. The clonotype comes from a female patient aged 45 to 65 who had an allogeneic stem cell transplant from a related donor, so the T cells may come from the graft donor. Some clones in this sample may be carry-over from other donors' samples. The sample was PBMCs, taken 100 days after allogeneic stem cell transplant. In DNA form, the CDR3 reads TGTGCCAGCAGTTCGACTAGCGGGGGGCCCTACAATGAGCAGTTCTTC. Protein sequence: CASSSTSGGPYNEQFF.